One sample yielded the 27 T cell receptor beta chains listed below, sequenced in a study of T-cell reconstitution after alpha-beta-depleted transplantation in children. During its preparation, the TCRbeta library received unique molecular identifiers. TCRdb ran MiXCR on the PCR reads and lists one entry per CDR3 protein. The sample consists of about 610,000 distinct CDR3 sequences, roughly a tenth of them appearing once. The source was PBMCs from the stem cell graft donor, collected from the stem cell graft. The receptors were sampled from a human donor who donated a stem cell graft to a child with acute myeloid leukemia.

This chain uses TRBV27 with TRBJ2-7; TRBD2 matches 7 bases. Germline CDR1 is MNHEY and CDR2 is SMNVEV (reference sequence). This CDR3 has 15 amino acids. Trimming took 4 bases from V and 9 from J; bases not matched to a gene: 15. The CDR3 sequence: CASSSFLDRLAVQYF. CDR3 sequence (DNA): TGTGCCAGCAGTTCCTTCCTAGACCGACTAGCCGTGCAGTACTTC.

The gene calls are TRBV6-5 and TRBJ2-2; maybe TRBD1 (5 bases). Trimming pared 1 base from V and 2 bases from J, leaving 8 bases between. The CDR3 length is 15 residues. The germline gives CDR1 MNHEY, CDR2 SVGAGI. CDR3 sequence (DNA): TGTGCCAGCAGTTACTTCCAGGGTAACACCGGGGAGCTGTTTTTT. Translation: CASSYFQGNTGELFF.

This clonotype has at least ten counts. The chain uses TRBV6-5 and TRBJ2-3; D gene uncertain. The CDR3 totals 10 residues. The germline gives CDR1 MNHEY, CDR2 SVGAGI. V lost 10 bases and J 4 bases, leaving 6 bases between the germline ends. CDR3 bases: TGTGCCACCCCGCCAGATACGCAGTATTTT. As protein: CATPPDTQYF.

This clonotype occurred a few times. The CDR3 DNA reads TGTGCCATCACAGGGGACTTCACAGATACGCAGTATTTT. Translating gives CAITGDFTDTQYF. The chain combines TRBV10-3 with TRBJ2-3, with D possibly called TRBD1 or TRBD2 (6 bases each). V gave up 7 bases and J gave up 2 bases, with 10 bases separating them. Germline loops: CDR1 ENHRY, CDR2 SYGVKD. The CDR3 loop spans 13 amino acids.

The chain employs TRBV7-2 and TRBJ2-1; a weak D match, TRBD1 (6 bases). CDR1 and CDR2 from the germline V gene are SGHTA and FQGNSA. V lost 4 bases and J lost 12, with 13 bases in between. The CDR3 covers 12 residues. CDR3: CASSSYRAGQFF. The CDR3 region has the DNA TGTGCCAGCAGCTCCTACAGGGCGGGGCAGTTCTTC.

The chain links TRBV30 to TRBJ1-3; TRBD1 might be the D (6 bases). The germline V gene has CDR1 GTSNPN and CDR2 SVGIG (reference sequence). This CDR3 comprises 11 residues. CDR3 protein: CASDRGNTIYF. CDR3 sequence (DNA): TGTGCTTCGGACAGAGGAAACACCATATATTTT.

This CDR3 is CSVTERLAVYNEQFF. DNA of the CDR3: TGCAGCGTTACCGAGAGACTAGCGGTCTACAATGAGCAGTTCTTC. The chain combines TRBV29-1 with TRBJ2-1; 9 nucleotides line up with TRBD2. The germline V gene has CDR1 SQVTM and CDR2 ANQGSEA. The CDR3 runs to 15 residues. J gave up 3 bases and V 5 bases, and 8 bases lay outside the gene matches.

The chain combines TRBV15 with TRBJ2-5; D ambiguous. Looked up from germline, CDR1 is LNHNV and CDR2 is YYDKDF (reference sequence). Deletions cut 3 bases from V and 2 bases from J, with 7 bases between. The CDR3 consists of 13 residues. As DNA, the CDR3 is TGTGCCACCAGCAGGACGAGACAAGAGACCCAGTACTTC. Its protein product is CATSRTRQETQYF.

This clonotype was detected many times. This chain links TRBV12-3 or TRBV12-4 with TRBJ1-1; D unclear. The CDR3 totals 13 residues. Trimming left V 3 bases short and J 4 bases short, with 9 bases between. The CDR3 protein is CASSFKDTTEAFF. CDR3 in DNA: TGTGCCAGCAGTTTTAAGGATACCACTGAAGCTTTCTTT.

The J gene is TRBJ2-5, the V gene TRBV29-1, with D possibly matching TRBD2 (5 bases). The CDR3 contains 13 residues. V lost 6 bases, J lost 3 bases, and 14 bases lay in between. The germline V gene encodes CDR1 SQVTM and CDR2 ANQGSEA. In DNA, the CDR3 is TGCAGCGTCCACTTGCGACTAAAAGAGACCCAGTACTTC. Its translation is CSVHLRLKETQYF.

As to this clonotype: Possible read error: a much larger clone is one base away. The rearrangement links TRBV7-9 to TRBJ2-2; possible D gene TRBD2, 6 bases. Per the germline V gene, CDR1 is SEHNR and CDR2 is FQNEAQ (reference sequence). Trimming shortened V by 5 bases and J by 4 bases, and 8 bases separated the two germline ends. The CDR3 loop spans 13 amino acids. DNA of the CDR3: TGTGCCAGCAGCCGCGGGGCCACCGGGGAGCTGTTTTTT. It translates to CASSRGATGELFF.

The chain recombines TRBV30 with TRBJ2-1, with TRBD2 identical over 8 bases. Germline V lookup: CDR1 GTSNPN, CDR2 SVGIG (reference sequence). Trimming removed 1 base from V and 2 bases from J; junction bases left unmatched: 7. CDR3 length: 16 amino acids. This CDR3 is CAWSAISSGPYNEQFF. CDR3 sequence (DNA): TGTGCCTGGAGTGCCATCTCTAGCGGGCCCTACAATGAGCAGTTCTTC.

This clonotype turned up a few times. The chain joins TRBV11-2 to TRBJ2-2; perhaps TRBD2 as D (5 bases). The CDR3 sequence is 16 residues long. Germline V CDR1 and CDR2: SGHAT, FQNNGV. The V end lost 5 bases, the J end lost 4 bases, and 17 bases lay between the germline ends. CDR3 nucleotides: TGTGCCAGCAGCCTTTCGCGGGCTACCCTCACCGGGGAGCTGTTTTTT. It yields the protein CASSLSRATLTGELFF.

This clonotype was counted at least ten times. The V and J genes are TRBV12-3 or TRBV12-4 and TRBJ2-3, with 9 nucleotides matching TRBD2. The CDR3 spans 15 residues. V shed 5 bases and J 3 bases; nucleotides not matched to a gene: 6. The CDR3 sequence is CASSQTSGRTDTQYF. CDR3 DNA sequence: TGTGCCAGCAGTCAGACTAGCGGAAGGACAGATACGCAGTATTTT.

This clonotype was found many times. The gene calls are TRBV28 and TRBJ2-2, with 9 bases identical to TRBD1. V shed 6 bases and J 1 base; nucleotides not matched to a gene: 3. This CDR3 spans 15 amino acids. CDR1 is MDHEN and CDR2 is SYDVKM in the germline V gene. CDR3 sequence (DNA): TGTGCCAGCAGGATGGGACAGGGGAACACCGGGGAGCTGTTTTTT. This translates into CASRMGQGNTGELFF.

This clonotype was counted only a few times. The chain is built from TRBV15 and TRBJ2-1; 8 bases line up with TRBD2. The CDR3 loop spans 19 amino acids. From germline, CDR1 is LNHNV and CDR2 YYDKDF (reference sequence). Trimming at V came to 5 bases and at J to 7 bases, leaving 22 bases not matched to a gene. CDR3 DNA: TGTGCCACCAGCCCTCATCATGTAGCCGAAGCGGGAGAGGGGAATGAGCAGTTCTTC. Its protein is CATSPHHVAEAGEGNEQFF.

This clonotype was detected only a few times. The genes are TRBV7-9 and TRBJ1-5; 9 bases agree with TRBD1. This CDR3 contains 19 residues. Germline assignment: CDR1 SEHNR and CDR2 FQNEAQ (reference sequence). After removal of 2 bases from V and 5 bases from J, the junction contained 16 bases not matched to a gene. CDR3 residues: CASSLTGGTGSGGHQPQHF. In DNA, the CDR3 is TGTGCCAGCAGCTTAACTGGTGGGACAGGGTCGGGCGGCCATCAGCCCCAGCATTTT.

CDR3 DNA: TGCAGCGTTGTAGCAGGGTTCCTCTACGAGCAGTACTTC. Residues: CSVVAGFLYEQYF. The chain has TRBV29-1 and TRBJ2-7; D perhaps matches TRBD1 (5 bases). The CDR3 length is 13 residues. The V gene lost 4 bases and the J gene lost 3 bases, with 13 bases spanning the gap. Germline assignment: CDR1 SQVTM and CDR2 ANQGSEA.

This clonotype was counted between two and nine times. The V and J genes are TRBV15 and TRBJ2-2; 9 bases are shared with TRBD2. This CDR3 has 16 residues. Trimming took 5 bases from V and 5 from J; bases not matched to a gene: 9. Germline V gene data show CDR1 as LNHNV and CDR2 as YYDKDF (reference sequence). CDR3 nucleotides: TGTGCCACCAGCGGTGTTAGCGGGAGATGGACCGGGGAGCTGTTTTTT. It encodes CATSGVSGRWTGELFF.

The V gene is TRBV20-1, the J gene TRBJ2-7, with D maybe TRBD2 (5 bases). V was clipped by 3 bases and J by 0 bases, with 12 bases between them. The CDR3 length is 14 residues. The germline gives CDR1 DFQATT, CDR2 SNEGSKA (reference sequence). The CDR3, as DNA: TGCAGTGCTAGTCTTAGCGTGAGCTCCTACGAGCAGTACTTC. Protein sequence: CSASLSVSSYEQYF.

In its sample, this clonotype was seen many times. The chain is built from TRBV29-1 and TRBJ2-3; 7 bases are a match to TRBD1. This CDR3 region has 14 residues. CDR1 and CDR2 from the germline V gene are SQVTM and ANQGSEA. V dropped 3 bases and J dropped 2; count of bases not matched to a gene: 5. The CDR3 DNA reads TGCAGCGTTGAGTCCGGACAGGCCACAGATACGCAGTATTTT. This codes for CSVESGQATDTQYF.

This clonotype was observed a few times. The J gene is TRBJ2-7, the V gene TRBV12-3 or TRBV12-4; 9 nucleotides match TRBD1. The CDR3 loop spans 16 amino acids. Trimming removed 5 bases from V and 3 bases from J; junction bases left unmatched: 11. CDR3 residues: CASSPYGRDRDYEQYF. In nucleotides, the CDR3 is TGTGCCAGCAGTCCTTACGGCCGGGACAGGGACTACGAGCAGTACTTC.

In this sample, this clonotype turned up many times. The chain combines TRBV12-3 or TRBV12-4 with TRBJ2-1; D is possibly TRBD1 or TRBD2 (5 bases each). Trimming left V 2 bases short and J 4 bases short, with 9 bases between. There are 14 residues in the CDR3. CDR3: CASSLSEGYNEQFF. CDR3 bases: TGTGCCAGCAGTTTATCCGAGGGGTACAATGAGCAGTTCTTC.

This clonotype was found a few times. This rearrangement joins TRBV20-1 to TRBJ1-1, with no clear D. This CDR3 spans 13 amino acids. Trimming stripped 6 bases from V and 0 bases from J, with 11 bases between. CDR1 and CDR2 from the germline V gene are DFQATT and SNEGSKA (reference sequence). The CDR3 bases are TGCAGTGCAGGCGACGGCATGAACACTGAAGCTTTCTTT. It is translated as CSAGDGMNTEAFF.

This clonotype has a handful of counts. The CDR3 DNA reads TGTGCCAGCAGTTCCCACGGGAGCTACAATGAGCAGTTCTTC. Translation gives CASSSHGSYNEQFF. V is TRBV6-5 and J is TRBJ2-1; perhaps TRBD2 as D (6 bases). V gave up 4 bases and J gave up 3 bases, with 10 bases separating them. CDR3 length equals 14 residues. CDR1 MNHEY and CDR2 SVGAGI come from the germline V gene.

This clonotype has just a few counts. This chain uses TRBV12-3 or TRBV12-4 with TRBJ2-4; D not resolved. This CDR3 is built from 17 residues. Trimming removed 3 bases from V and 1 base from J, with 16 bases in between. In DNA form, the CDR3 reads TGTGCCAGCAGTTTCGGTTTACTCGCGCCCGCCAAAAACATTCAGTACTTC. Protein sequence: CASSFGLLAPAKNIQYF.

This clonotype was seen at least ten times. The chain employs TRBV7-9 and TRBJ2-3; unclear D gene. The CDR3 totals 14 residues. The V gene lost 5 bases and the J gene lost 3 bases, with 12 bases spanning the gap. Germline V lookup: CDR1 SEHNR, CDR2 FQNEAQ (reference sequence). CDR3 DNA: TGTGCCAGCAGCCCAAGGATCCTTACAGATACGCAGTATTTT. Amino acids: CASSPRILTDTQYF.